These T cell receptor beta chains were read from a single sample in a study of blood T cell repertoires in COVID-19. TCRdb's copy holds only in-frame clones and misses some; the assay was immunoSEQ multiplex PCR. The sample holds about 70,000 clones; under 90% are singletons and the top ten take 18%. The sequenced material came from peripheral blood. All receptors come from a man between 65 and 80 years old who had recovered from COVID-19. CDR3s include the opening cysteine and the closing phenylalanine or tryptophan. The order of the fields is CDR3 protein, J gene, V gene.

CDR3 protein: CASSPRAQQAFF; J gene: TRBJ1-1; V gene: TRBV7-2
CDR3 protein: CASSKWDRKTYEQYF; J gene: TRBJ2-7; V gene: TRBV21-1
CDR3 protein: CASSYLAGAYNEQFF; J gene: TRBJ2-1; V gene: TRBV6-2/TRBV6-3
CDR3 protein: CASSLFGRLAVNEQFF; J gene: TRBJ2-1; V gene: TRBV11-3
CDR3 protein: CASSLIPPSGGATDTQYF; J gene: TRBJ2-3; V gene: TRBV5-1
CDR3 protein: CASSLGTVEYEQYF; J gene: TRBJ2-7; V gene: TRBV7-8
CDR3 protein: CASSYNAGSSPLHF; J gene: TRBJ1-6; V gene: TRBV2
CDR3 protein: CASSSPSGRRGETQYF; J gene: TRBJ2-5; V gene: TRBV7-2
CDR3 protein: CASSWRLAGDADTQYF; J gene: TRBJ2-3; V gene: TRBV6-2/TRBV6-3
CDR3 protein: CASSSAGLAGTEQFF; J gene: TRBJ2-1; V gene: TRBV5-4
CDR3 protein: CASSSGGISNEQFF; J gene: TRBJ2-1; V gene: TRBV28
CDR3 protein: CASSLTGATEAFF; J gene: TRBJ1-1; V gene: TRBV12-3/TRBV12-4
CDR3 protein: CASSQWTPAGELFF; J gene: TRBJ2-2; V gene: TRBV7-2
CDR3 protein: CASRTGVQPQHF; J gene: TRBJ1-5; V gene: TRBV6-5
CDR3 protein: CASSSTTVSNTEAFF; J gene: TRBJ1-1; V gene: TRBV5-1
CDR3 protein: CASSYILQGIPSTDTQYF; J gene: TRBJ2-3; V gene: TRBV6-2/TRBV6-3
CDR3 protein: CASGQPEHNSPLHF; J gene: TRBJ1-6; V gene: TRBV28
CDR3 protein: CASSHGFPAGRGTYEQYF; J gene: TRBJ2-7; V gene: TRBV4-2
CDR3 protein: CATTLAATSGEQFF; J gene: TRBJ2-1; V gene: TRBV25-1
CDR3 protein: CASSLSSLGTDTQYF; J gene: TRBJ2-3; V gene: TRBV5-5
CDR3 protein: CASSLAGSRDTQYF; J gene: TRBJ2-3; V gene: TRBV5-8
CDR3 protein: CATSSGRLAGGPFEQFF; J gene: TRBJ2-1; V gene: TRBV15
CDR3 protein: CATSTIAGYQETQYF; J gene: TRBJ2-5; V gene: TRBV15
CDR3 protein: CAIASVGVSGNTIYF; J gene: TRBJ1-3; V gene: TRBV10-3
CDR3 protein: CAWRAQNTGELFF; J gene: TRBJ2-2; V gene: TRBV30
CDR3 protein: CASSVTSGGPYEQYF; J gene: TRBJ2-7; V gene: TRBV9
CDR3 protein: CASSTRDRGDEQYF; J gene: TRBJ2-7; V gene: TRBV19
CDR3 protein: CASSIDGRVSEKLFF; J gene: TRBJ1-4; V gene: TRBV19
CDR3 protein: CASSYPGQLAKNIQYF; J gene: TRBJ2-4; V gene: TRBV6-2/TRBV6-3
CDR3 protein: CASRGLAGDGEQFF; J gene: TRBJ2-1; V gene: TRBV6-4
CDR3 protein: CASSLVSQNTGELFF; J gene: TRBJ2-2; V gene: TRBV7-9
CDR3 protein: CASSVNYWRPGGGGTDTQYF; J gene: TRBJ2-3; V gene: TRBV9
CDR3 protein: CASSPGTGGQSQHF; J gene: TRBJ1-5; V gene: TRBV5-1